One T cell receptor (beta chain) is described in this entry. This clone was observed a few times. No cognate antigen has been identified for it. No base quality values were provided; no much bigger clone lies one nucleotide off. The data stem from a study of metastatic and nonmetastatic thyroid tumors (dated by TCRdb to about 2020). About the full investigation: The researchers compared repertoires between peripheral blood samples and tumor or nodule tissue samples from patients with malignant or benign thyroid disease. Overall study outcomes, separate from this receptor: In both blood and tumor samples, TCR beta diversity was reported to be significantly higher in malignant tumors than in benign nodules.

Library generation was performed with PCR. Sequencer: Illumina HiSeq 4000. High-throughput sequencing was used to profile the TCR beta-chain CDR3 region of each patient. The paper's processing steps were these. CDR3 differences across clinicopathological groups were used to build a classifier for discriminating distant-metastatic papillary thyroid cancer patients. To measure repertoire diversity the researchers used the Shannon index, while the Morisita-Horn index served to gauge how similar the tumor and blood repertoires were. TCRdb cleaned the public reads at Q25 with fastp, built clones with MiXCR and kept in-frame beta chains. The V and J calls come from TCRdb's annotation, not from the publication. A total of some 7,900 clones appear in this sample, approximately 30% of them only once. 5% to 6.5% of the sample rests with the top ten. Reading from cysteine to phenylalanine, the CDR3 counts 15 amino acids. Kept here is only the CDR3 DNA, which spans 45 bases and is read in frame from base 1. V is cut by 3 bases and J by 5 bases, and the space between the germline ends is 14 bases.

None of the patients had been given any treatment before thyroid surgery. Using T-cell receptor beta sequencing, the study looked back at clinical samples from patients collected from about 2012 to 2018. Sample: adjacent normal tissue. The chain is assembled from TRBV12-3 or TRBV12-4 and TRBJ2-1, and the D gene may be TRBD2, 5 bases matching. The TCR originated in a female donor with papillary thyroid cancer or a benign thyroid nodule (not recorded which). Some clones in this sample may be carry-over from other donors' samples. The CDR3 reads as follows: CASSFKAAPNNEQFF. The nucleotide sequence is TGTGCCAGCAGTTTCAAAGCGGCCCCTAACAATGAGCAGTTCTTC.